The following is a T cell receptor beta chain sequence with its context. The record originates from a study of blood T cell repertoires in COVID-19. Study at large: The study drew acute and convalescent COVID-19 samples from the United States, Italy and Spain.

The CDR3 consists of 14 residues. Original methodology: Amplification of reference gene primers provided the estimated nucleated cell counts. Repertoires were generated with immunoSEQ multiplex PCR, while TCRdb's copy carries only in-frame clones and drops some. The V and J calls and clone size are taken from that table; D and trimming were inferred from the DNA. This table holds approximately 150,000 clones, about 90% found once. This chain connects TRBV21-1 to TRBJ1-1. TRBV21-1 is designated a pseudogene. The clonotype comes from a man over 45 who had recovered from COVID-19. Sequencing was done on a sample of peripheral blood. This CDR3 is CASSKAEGDTEAFF. CDR3 DNA: TGTGCCAGCAGCAAGGCAGAGGGAGACACTGAAGCTTTCTTT.